These 26 T cell receptor beta chains were sequenced from one sample in a study of blood T cell repertoires in COVID-19. The assay was immunoSEQ multiplex PCR, and TCRdb's table has in-frame clones only and misses some. The sample lists 40,000 to 50,000 clones, approximately 90% occurring once. The specimen sequenced was peripheral blood. These receptors were taken from a man aged 35-49 years with active COVID-19.

DNA for the CDR3: TGTGCCAGCAGTGCTTTCCAGGGAAGCAATCAGCCCCAGCATTTT. Translation: CASSAFQGSNQPQHF. The rearrangement joins TRBV6-4 to TRBJ1-5; D possibly corresponds to TRBD1 (5 bases). Germline lookup yields CDR1 MRHNA and CDR2 SNTAGT. Between the trimmed V and J ends, which lost 4 bases and 1 base, there was a span of 11 bases. CDR3 length: 15 residues.

This chain links TRBV30 with TRBJ1-3; D may be TRBD1 (5 bases). CDR1 GTSNPN and CDR2 SVGIG come from the germline V gene (reference sequence). The V and J ends lost 5 bases and 0 bases respectively, with 17 bases between them. This CDR3 is built from 16 residues. This CDR3 reads CAWGRDSDASGNTIYF. The CDR3, as DNA: TGTGCCTGGGGCAGGGACTCGGACGCCTCTGGAAACACCATATATTTT.

V and J are TRBV5-1 and TRBJ2-1; 13 positions agree with TRBD2. V shed 4 bases and J 3 bases; nucleotides not matched to a gene: 4. The CDR3 consists of 16 residues. Per the germline V gene, CDR1 is SGHRS and CDR2 is YFSETQ. The CDR3 here is CASSHGLAGDYNEQFF. CDR3 nucleotide sequence: TGCGCCAGCAGCCATGGACTAGCGGGAGACTACAATGAGCAGTTCTTC.

The chain carries TRBV2 and TRBJ1-1; D uncertain. Trimming pared 7 bases from V and 8 bases from J, leaving 17 bases between. This CDR3 region has 13 residues. Germline V gives CDR1 SNHLY, CDR2 FYNNEI. CDR3 protein: CASNREYPGEAFF. The DNA of the CDR3 is TGTGCCAGCAACCGTGAGTACCCGGGAGAAGCTTTCTTT. The full variable domain, its missing parts supplied by reference TRBV2 and TRBJ1-1, is EPEVTQTPSHQVTQMGQEVILRCVPISNHLYFYWYRQILGQKVEFLVSFYNNEISEKSEIFDDQFSVERPDGSNFTLKIRSTKLEDSAMYFCASNREYPGEAFFGQGTRLTVV.

CDR3: CASSDEPGAPPLYYGYTF. The DNA of the CDR3 is TGTGCCAGCAGTGATGAGCCTGGGGCGCCCCCCCTCTACTATGGCTACACCTTC. The gene calls are TRBV6-1 and TRBJ1-2; TRBD1 is a possible D gene (5 bases). The germline CDR1 and CDR2 sequences are MNHNS and SASEGT. The V end lost 3 bases, the J end lost 3 bases, and 23 bases lay between the germline ends. The CDR3 is 18 amino acids.

In its sample, this clone was seen once. The J gene is TRBJ2-3, the V gene TRBV19; 7 bases agree with TRBD2. The V and J ends lost 3 bases and 5 bases, in that order; junction bases with no gene match: 17. The CDR3 sequence is 18 residues long. Germline V CDR1 and CDR2: LNHDA, SQIVND (reference sequence). This CDR3 reads CASSIGPLQRGTEDTQYF. In DNA, the CDR3 is TGTGCCAGTAGTATCGGCCCTCTTCAGCGGGGCACGGAAGATACGCAGTATTTT.

The chain employs TRBV9 and TRBJ2-3; D is perhaps TRBD2 (5 bases). The CDR3 is 15 residues long. V was clipped by 2 bases and J by 1 base, with 11 bases between them. In germline, CDR1 is SGDLS, CDR2 YYNGEE. CDR3 nucleotides: TGTGCCAGCAGCGTCACCCCAGCGGGCACAGATACGCAGTATTTT. It encodes CASSVTPAGTDTQYF.

The chain couples TRBV9 to TRBJ1-2, with TRBD1 matching over 7 bases. In germline, CDR1 is SGDLS, CDR2 YYNGEE. The J segment lost 4 bases and the V segment lost 0 bases, leaving 3 bases of the junction unmatched. The CDR3 runs 14 residues. The CDR3 DNA is TGTGCCAGCAGCGTAGATCAGGGGGGCTATGGCTACACCTTC. Amino acid sequence: CASSVDQGGYGYTF.

The genes are TRBV5-1 and TRBJ1-1, with TRBD1 matching 8 bases. V shed 5 bases and J 3 bases; nucleotides not matched to a gene: 12. The CDR3 is made up of 16 amino acids. Germline-derived CDR1 and CDR2 are SGHRS and YFSETQ. CDR3 in DNA: TGCGCCAGCAGTCATTTCGACAGGGGCTCTGACACTGAAGCTTTCTTT. Its translation is CASSHFDRGSDTEAFF. Looking up the rest from reference TRBV5-1 and TRBJ1-1 gives the full variable domain: KAGVTQTPRYLIKTRGQQVTLSCSPISGHRSVSWYQQTPGQGLQFLFEYFSETQRNKGNFPGRFSGRQFSNSRSEMNVSTLELGDSALYLCASSHFDRGSDTEAFFGQGTRLTVV.

The CDR3 spells CASTEGQGATRLGYEQYF. The CDR3 bases are TGTGCCAGCACTGAGGGACAGGGAGCGACCCGGTTAGGCTACGAGCAGTACTTC. The chain links TRBV6-1 to TRBJ2-7; 9 bases align to TRBD1. CDR3 length: 18 residues. Germline assignment: CDR1 MNHNS and CDR2 SASEGT. V trimming: 7 bases; J trimming: 3 bases; junction bases outside the gene matches: 19.

This clone was observed once. The chain couples TRBV21-1 to TRBJ2-5; no check of the table's D call, TRBD2, against the DNA was made. TRBV21-1 is labeled a pseudogene. This CDR3 is built from 17 residues. The CDR3 nucleotides read TGTGCCAGCAGCAAAAGGCTAGCGGGCGCCTGGGGGGAGACCCAGTACTTC. The encoded protein is CASSKRLAGAWGETQYF.

In its sample, this clone was seen once. The rearrangement uses TRBV2 and TRBJ2-1, with a tentative D call TRBD2 (5 bases). This CDR3 comprises 13 residues. Germline V gene lookup returns CDR1 SNHLY and CDR2 FYNNEI. Deletions cut 3 bases from V and 8 bases from J, with 11 bases between. Written as DNA, the CDR3 is TGTGCCAGCAGTGAGAGCGGTTTCGATGAGCAGTTCTTC. Translating gives CASSESGFDEQFF.

This chain links TRBV6-1 with TRBJ2-2; D unclear. This CDR3 spans 16 amino acids. Germline V gene data show CDR1 as MNHNS and CDR2 as SASEGT. Deletions cut 4 bases from V and 0 bases from J, with 12 bases between. CDR3 in DNA: TGTGCCAGCAGTGTCCCAATCTCGGCGAACACCGGGGAGCTGTTTTTT. Translation gives CASSVPISANTGELFF.

The chain combines TRBV7-6 with TRBJ1-1; D is unclear. This CDR3 spans 15 amino acids. Trimming took 1 base from V and 3 from J, leaving 12 bases between them. Germline V lookup: CDR1 SGHVS, CDR2 FNYEAQ. The CDR3 DNA follows: TGTGCCAGCAGCTTAGTGTGGGAGGGTTACACTGAAGCTTTCTTT. Its translation: CASSLVWEGYTEAFF.

V and J are TRBV11-2 and TRBJ1-1; TRBD1 matches at 7 bases. From germline, CDR1 is SGHAT and CDR2 FQNNGV. This CDR3 has 17 amino acids. J lost 1 base, V lost 3 bases, and 11 bases had no gene match. The CDR3 DNA is TGTGCCAGCAGCTTTCGGCTGGGACAGTCCGGGAACACTGAAGCTTTCTTT. Translation: CASSFRLGQSGNTEAFF.

The chain employs TRBV3-1 (or the pseudogene TRBV3-2) and TRBJ2-3; the match to TRBD2 covers 7 bases. V shed 1 base and J 2 bases; nucleotides not matched to a gene: 6. The CDR3 extends over 16 amino acids. Germline CDR1 and CDR2: LGHDT and YNNKEL (reference sequence). The CDR3: CASSQVLLAATDTQYF. The CDR3 DNA follows: TGTGCCAGCAGCCAAGTCCTTCTAGCGGCCACAGATACGCAGTATTTT.

This clone was observed once. The chain is built from TRBV5-1 and TRBJ2-7; D might be TRBD2 (6 bases). Germline CDR1 and CDR2: SGHRS and YFSETQ. V lost 0 bases and J 0 bases, leaving 13 bases between the germline ends. This CDR3 contains 16 residues. This chain's CDR3 is CASSLDRAGSSYEQYF. Here the CDR3 DNA reads TGCGCCAGCAGCTTGGATAGGGCGGGGAGCTCCTACGAGCAGTACTTC.

This CDR3 reads CASSSIGTGVHEQYF. In nucleotides, the CDR3 is TGTGCCAGCAGTTCTATAGGGACAGGGGTCCACGAGCAGTACTTC. The chain employs TRBV27 and TRBJ2-7, with 10 bases lining up with TRBD1. Germline CDR1 reads MNHEY; CDR2 reads SMNVEV (reference sequence). The length of the CDR3 is 15 residues. With 4 bases clipped from V and 5 bases from J, the junction kept 8 bases outside the gene matches.

The V gene is TRBV28, the J gene TRBJ2-1, with 9 positions matching TRBD2. CDR1 and CDR2 from the germline V gene are MDHEN and SYDVKM. CDR3 size: 15 residues. J lost 9 bases, V lost 5 bases, and 11 bases had no gene match. CDR3 bases: TGTGCCAGCAGTCCCAATAGCGGGAGAGCTAGTGAGCAGTTCTTC. Translating gives CASSPNSGRASEQFF.

This rearrangement joins TRBV7-2 to TRBJ2-3; tentatively, D is TRBD2 (6 bases). Trimming removed 2 bases at V and 3 bases at J, with 9 bases between. Germline V gene sequence: CDR1 SGHTA, CDR2 FQGNSA. The CDR3 extends over 14 amino acids. In nucleotides, the CDR3 is TGTGCCAGCAGCTTAAGACGGGAGACAGATACGCAGTATTTT. This gives the protein CASSLRRETDTQYF.

The chain employs TRBV5-1 and TRBJ2-5; maybe TRBD1 (6 bases). Trimming took 4 bases from V and 1 from J, leaving 11 bases between them. Germline CDR1 is SGHRS and CDR2 is YFSETQ. CDR3 size: 14 residues. This CDR3 reads CASSPGTLQETQYF. The CDR3 DNA is TGCGCCAGCAGCCCCGGGACACTCCAAGAGACCCAGTACTTC.

A word on this clone: Distinct nucleotide sequences in the sample also encode this CDR3. The chain is built from TRBV19 and TRBJ1-1; 10 bases are a match to TRBD1. V lost 5 bases, J lost 3 bases, and 0 bases stayed unmatched. This CDR3 is built from 13 residues. CDR1 and CDR2 from the germline V gene are LNHDA and SQIVND (reference sequence). This CDR3 reads CASSGQGDTEAFF. The CDR3 DNA reads TGTGCCAGTAGTGGACAGGGGGACACTGAAGCTTTCTTT.

Of note for this clone: A much larger clone differs by one base, so this may be a read error. This chain joins TRBV7-3 and TRBJ2-7; 10 nucleotides match TRBD1. The trim removed 4 bases at V and 2 bases at J, leaving 2 bases unmatched. CDR3 length equals 14 residues. The germline CDR1 and CDR2 sequences are SGHTA and FQGTGA. CDR3 nucleotides: TGTGCCAGCAGCTCCGGGACAGGGGCCTACGAGCAGTACTTC. It specifies CASSSGTGAYEQYF.

The CDR3: CASSLTDSPGGGYTF. The CDR3 DNA sequence: TGTGCCAGCAGCTTAACCGACAGTCCGGGCGGTGGCTACACCTTC. V and J are TRBV7-3 and TRBJ1-2; weak D call: TRBD1 (5 bases). Per germline, CDR1 SGHTA and CDR2 FQGTGA. This CDR3 spans 15 amino acids. Trimming shortened V by 0 bases and J by 7 bases, and 15 bases separated the two germline ends.

A single count supports this clone. The chain employs TRBV19 and TRBJ2-7; 8 nucleotides line up with TRBD2. Trimming at V came to 2 bases and at J to 2 bases, leaving 2 bases not matched to a gene. CDR1 is LNHDA and CDR2 is SQIVND in the germline V gene (reference sequence). CDR3 length equals 14 residues. CDR3 in DNA: TGTGCCAGTAGTATAAGCGGGGGAGCCTACGAGCAGTACTTC. It codes for CASSISGGAYEQYF.

The chain uses TRBV30 and TRBJ1-3, with D maybe TRBD1 (5 bases). Germline V CDR1 and CDR2: GTSNPN, SVGIG (reference sequence). This CDR3 has 19 amino acids. Deletions cut 2 bases from V and 1 base from J, with 24 bases between. CDR3 sequence: CAWSYLVGSQGRSGNTIYF. The CDR3 region has the DNA TGTGCCTGGAGTTATTTAGTCGGAAGTCAGGGTAGATCTGGAAACACCATATATTTT.